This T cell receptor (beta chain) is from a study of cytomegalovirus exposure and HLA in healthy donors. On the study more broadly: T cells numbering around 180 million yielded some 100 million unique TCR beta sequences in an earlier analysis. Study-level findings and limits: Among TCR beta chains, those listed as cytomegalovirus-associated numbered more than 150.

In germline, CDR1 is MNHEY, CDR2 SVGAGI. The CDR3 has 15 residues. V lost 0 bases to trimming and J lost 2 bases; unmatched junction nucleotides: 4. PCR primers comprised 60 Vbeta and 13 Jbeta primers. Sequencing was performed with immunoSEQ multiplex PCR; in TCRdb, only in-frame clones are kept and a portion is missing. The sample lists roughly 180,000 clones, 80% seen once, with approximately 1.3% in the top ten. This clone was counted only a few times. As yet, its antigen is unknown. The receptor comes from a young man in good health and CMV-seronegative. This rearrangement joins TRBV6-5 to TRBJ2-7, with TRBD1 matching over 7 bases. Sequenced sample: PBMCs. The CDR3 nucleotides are TGTGCCAGCAGTTACTCGGGCCAGGGGGCCTACGAGCAGTACTTC. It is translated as CASSYSGQGAYEQYF.